This entry features one T cell receptor beta chain sequence. The junction departs from germline at one end; a sequencing error may be responsible. The record originates from a study of blood T cell repertoires in COVID-19. Study context: PBMCs, B-cell-depleted T cells, or T cells provided the cDNA or gDNA that made up the material.

In the authors' methods: Reference gene primer amplification gave estimated nucleated cell counts. The protocol was immunoSEQ multiplex PCR, while the TCRdb copy is restricted to in-frame clones and leaves out a portion. That table gives V, J and clone size, and the DNA gave D and trimming. The sample lists about 100,000 clones, approximately 86% occurring once. Looked up from germline, CDR1 is KGHDR and CDR2 is SFDVKD. CDR3 size: 17 residues. Participant reports of clinical history set cohort assignment. This TCR came from a woman aged 45-59 years who had recovered from COVID-19. V and J are TRBV24-1 and TRBJ2-7, with 10 bases identical to TRBD2. The source material was PBMCs or T cells enriched from blood (not recorded which). CDR3 sequence: CATSDANKREGSHEQYF. The CDR3 coding sequence is TGTGCCACCAGTGATGCAAATAAGCGGGAGGGCTCCCACGAGCAGTACTTC.